The 19 T cell receptor beta chains listed next were all sequenced from one sample in a study of Ad26.COV2.S vaccination and SARS-CoV-2 variants. Documented treatment: about 20 received Ad26.COV2.S at low or high dose, single or two shots; about 5 received placebo; per-sample allocation not given. Samples were taken on day 63 after the first vaccine or placebo injection. Here immunoSEQ multiplex PCR was the method, and the copy in TCRdb shows in-frame clones only, minus some. The data show about 320,000 clones, roughly nine tenths seen once. The starting material was peripheral blood, obtained in a trial of Ad26.COV2.S vaccine versus placebo. The receptors shown here come from a person aged 18-60 years who received the Ad26.COV2.S COVID-19 vaccine or a placebo.

The chain carries TRBV19 and TRBJ1-6, with no clear D. V was clipped by 8 bases and J by 0 bases, with 8 bases between them. Germline V CDR1 and CDR2: LNHDA, SQIVND (reference sequence). This CDR3 region has 14 residues. CDR3 protein: CASGFSSYNSPLHF. CDR3 bases: TGTGCCAGTGGGTTCAGCTCCTATAATTCACCCCTCCACTTT.

The chain couples TRBV7-9 to TRBJ1-2; unclear D gene. With 1 base removed from V and 4 bases from J, the gap between germline ends came to 7 bases. Germline CDR1 is SEHNR and CDR2 is FQNEAQ (reference sequence). CDR3 size: 13 residues. CDR3 coding DNA: TGTGCCAGCAGCTTAGATTACTCCTATGGCTACACCTTC. It codes for CASSLDYSYGYTF.

The CDR3 here is CASSKGDGYTF. In DNA, the CDR3 is TGTGCCAGTAGTAAGGGGGATGGCTACACCTTC. The rearrangement links TRBV19 to TRBJ1-2; weak D call: TRBD1 (6 bases). The V and J ends lost 4 bases and 6 bases respectively, with 6 bases between them. CDR1 and CDR2 (germline): LNHDA, SQIVND (reference sequence). CDR3 length: 11 residues. Using reference TRBV19 and TRBJ1-2 for the parts outside the CDR3, the full variable domain is DGGITQSPKYLFRKEGQNVTLSCEQNLNHDAMYWYRQDPGQGLRLIYYSQIVNDFQKGDIAEGYSVSREKKESFPLTVTSAQKNPTAFYLCASSKGDGYTFGSGTRLTVV.

The chain is built from TRBV7-2 and TRBJ2-2, with 7 bases fitting TRBD1. J lost 1 base, V lost 4 bases, and 9 bases had no gene match. This CDR3 is built from 17 residues. Germline CDR1 and CDR2: SGHTA and FQGNSA. CDR3 sequence reads: CASSSSTGTENTGELFF. DNA of the CDR3: TGTGCCAGCAGCTCCTCGACCGGGACAGAGAACACCGGGGAGCTGTTTTTT.

The rearrangement links TRBV7-2 to TRBJ1-4; perhaps TRBD1 as D (6 bases). The CDR3 runs to 19 residues. Trimming shortened V by 5 bases and J by 7 bases, and 29 bases separated the two germline ends. Germline values: CDR1 SGHTA, CDR2 FQGNSA. CDR3 sequence reads: CASSIPGRGIPVDTEKLFF. The CDR3 DNA reads TGTGCCAGCAGCATCCCGGGTAGGGGGATCCCGGTCGATACTGAAAAACTGTTTTTT.

The chain carries TRBV19 and TRBJ1-5, with a weak D call TRBD1 (6 bases). CDR1 is LNHDA and CDR2 is SQIVND in the germline V gene (reference sequence). Deletions cut 7 bases from V and 7 bases from J, with 20 bases between. The CDR3 covers 15 residues. CDR3 region: CASKDSEGGRQPQHF. CDR3 DNA: TGTGCCAGTAAAGATAGTGAGGGGGGCAGACAGCCCCAGCATTTT.

In this sample, this clone turned up once. This sequence joins TRBV4-1 and TRBJ1-2; TRBD1 matches at 7 bases. Germline CDR1 and CDR2: MGHRA and YSYEKL. There are 15 residues in the CDR3. Trimming at V came to 5 bases and at J to 6 bases, leaving 12 bases not matched to a gene. CDR3: CASSFDRALPNGYTF. For the CDR3, the DNA is TGCGCCAGCAGCTTTGACAGGGCTTTGCCGAATGGCTACACCTTC.

This clone was detected once. The chain combines TRBV13 with TRBJ1-3; perhaps TRBD1 as D (5 bases). The germline V and J ends were trimmed by 4 bases and 4 bases, with 11 bases remaining between them. Germline CDR1 and CDR2: PRHDT and FYEKMQ (reference sequence). The CDR3 sequence is 14 residues long. CDR3 loop: CASSYGTLGNTIYF. The DNA for the CDR3 is TGTGCCAGCAGCTACGGGACTCTAGGAAACACCATATATTTT.

V usage is TRBV6-5 and J usage is TRBJ2-7, with D perhaps TRBD2 (5 bases). The CDR3 runs to 13 residues. Germline V gene sequence: CDR1 MNHEY, CDR2 SVGAGI. The chain's CDR3 is CRPAVEGSYEQYV. CDR3 DNA sequence: TGTCGTCCCGCCGTCGAGGGTTCCTACGAGCAGTACGTC.

The chain combines TRBV5-4 with TRBJ1-2; D gene ambiguous. Germline V lookup: CDR1 SGHNT, CDR2 YYREEE (reference sequence). The V end was cut by 2 bases, the J end by 10 bases, with 12 bases between. This CDR3 is 12 amino acids long. CDR3 amino acids: CASSFPGLYYTF. The CDR3 DNA sequence: TGTGCCAGCAGCTTTCCGGGCCTATACTACACCTTC.

The V and J genes are TRBV6-2 or TRBV6-3 and TRBJ1-2; D unclear. CDR1 MNHEY and CDR2 SVGEGT come from the germline V gene. The CDR3 is 15 residues long. The V gene lost 0 bases and the J gene lost 2 bases, with 10 bases spanning the gap. Here the CDR3 reads CASSYSGLPNYGYTF. In DNA, the CDR3 is TGTGCCAGCAGTTACTCCGGTCTCCCCAACTATGGCTACACCTTC.

The chain couples TRBV11-3 to TRBJ2-3, with 7 positions matching TRBD2. The CDR3 is 16 amino acids. In germline, CDR1 is SGHNT, CDR2 YENEEA. Trimming cost V 4 bases and J 0 bases; bases outside gene matches: 7. DNA of the CDR3: TGTGCCAGCAGCTCCGGGACTATCGCCAGCACAGATACGCAGTATTTT. Residues: CASSSGTIASTDTQYF.

The CDR3 DNA reads as TGCGCCAGCAGTGTGGGACGAAATGAGCAGTTCTTC. Translated, it gives CASSVGRNEQFF. This rearrangement joins TRBV10-1 to TRBJ2-1; D possibly uses TRBD1 or TRBD2 (5 bases each). In germline, CDR1 is WNHNN, CDR2 SYGVQD (reference sequence). V gave up 4 bases and J gave up 7 bases, with 8 bases separating them. This CDR3 is built from 12 residues.

This chain connects TRBV25-1 to TRBJ2-5; weak D call: TRBD2 (5 bases). This CDR3 is 14 amino acids long. V gave up 3 bases and J gave up 2 bases, with 10 bases separating them. The germline CDR1 and CDR2 sequences are MGHDK and SYGVNS. This chain's CDR3 is CASSDLTGQETQYF. As DNA, the CDR3 is TGTGCCAGCAGTGACTTGACGGGACAAGAGACCCAGTACTTC.

The chain is built from TRBV2 and TRBJ2-3; TRBD2 might be the D (5 bases). V was clipped by 6 bases and J by 6 bases, with 10 bases between them. Looked up from germline, CDR1 is SNHLY and CDR2 is FYNNEI. This CDR3 has 12 amino acids. The DNA of the CDR3 is TGTGCCAGCAGCGACGGACTTGATACGCAGTATTTT. It translates to CASSDGLDTQYF.

The CDR3 here is CASSLVPRANTGELFF. DNA of the CDR3: TGTGCCAGCAGCTTAGTACCCAGGGCAAACACCGGGGAGCTGTTTTTT. The V call is TRBV7-9, the J call TRBJ2-2; the D gene is possibly TRBD1 (5 bases). V lost 1 base to trimming and J lost 2 bases, with 11 bases between them. Germline loops: CDR1 SEHNR, CDR2 FQNEAQ (reference sequence). The CDR3 consists of 16 residues.

The V call is TRBV21-1, the J call TRBJ1-5; the table's TRBD1 call for D was not verified on the DNA. TRBV21-1 corresponds to a pseudogene. There are 15 residues in the CDR3. Written as DNA, the CDR3 is TGTGCCAGCAGCCCCAGGACAGGACAGACCCAGCCCCAGCATTTT. It specifies CASSPRTGQTQPQHF.

The J gene is TRBJ2-1, the V gene TRBV27, with D possibly being TRBD2 (5 bases). There are 14 residues in the CDR3. The germline V gene has CDR1 MNHEY and CDR2 SMNVEV (reference sequence). V lost 6 bases and J lost 8, with 17 bases in between. Here the CDR3 DNA reads TGTGCCAGCAGGCTAAGGGAGATTGAGGATGAGCAGTTCTTC. Translated, it gives CASRLREIEDEQFF.

This rearrangement joins TRBV7-2 to TRBJ2-5; 8 bases are shared with TRBD1. CDR3 size: 15 residues. The germline gives CDR1 SGHTA, CDR2 FQGNSA. Trimming took 5 bases from V and 6 from J; bases not matched to a gene: 11. DNA for the CDR3: TGTGCCAGCAGCCCTCTTATCCAGGGGGCTCAGACCCAGTACTTC. Translation: CASSPLIQGAQTQYF.